Each of the 5 T cell receptor beta chains below was sequenced from the same sample in a study of siplizumab effects on memory and regulatory T cells. Clones were sequenced by immunoSEQ multiplex PCR, and TCRdb holds only the in-frame ones, with some missing. Among over 85,000 clones, 92% were seen once, and the ten largest hold about 1.1%. The material sequenced was CD4+ T cells sorted from blood. Every receptor here comes from a human donor in good health.

The V call is TRBV27, the J call TRBJ1-1, with D tentatively TRBD1 (6 bases). CDR1 and CDR2 (germline): MNHEY, SMNVEV (reference sequence). The CDR3 runs to 13 residues. V lost 0 bases, J lost 7 bases, and 9 bases lay in between. The CDR3 nucleotides read TGTGCCAGCAGTTTATCGAGAGGGGGTGAAGCTTTCTTT. This encodes CASSLSRGGEAFF.

The genes are TRBV7-9 and TRBJ1-3; 7 bases match TRBD1. V lost 2 bases and J lost 4; bases outside the gene matches: 2. There are 14 residues in the CDR3. Germline assignment: CDR1 SEHNR and CDR2 FQNEAQ (reference sequence). The CDR3 region has the DNA TGTGCCAGCAGCTTATACAGGGGCGGAAACACCATATATTTT. Protein: CASSLYRGGNTIYF.

The rearrangement links TRBV27 to TRBJ1-2; possible D gene TRBD1, 6 bases. The V end was cut by 8 bases, the J end by 4 bases, with 17 bases between. The CDR3 consists of 14 residues. Germline CDR1 and CDR2: MNHEY and SMNVEV (reference sequence). CDR3 nucleotide sequence: TGTGCCAGCGGACGGATACAGGGTGGCTATGGCTACACCTTC. This gives the protein CASGRIQGGYGYTF.

This sequence joins TRBV27 and TRBJ2-7; no definite D call. V dropped 6 bases and J dropped 6 bases, with 9 bases sitting between them. Germline V lookup: CDR1 MNHEY, CDR2 SMNVEV (reference sequence). The CDR3 is 11 residues long. CDR3 loop: CASSFSSEQYF. CDR3 nucleotide sequence: TGTGCCAGCAGCTTTTCGTCCGAGCAGTACTTC.

The rearrangement links TRBV5-1 to TRBJ2-3; 11 positions agree with TRBD2. The trim removed 4 bases at V and 5 bases at J, leaving 6 bases unmatched. The germline V gene encodes CDR1 SGHRS and CDR2 YFSETQ. The CDR3 loop spans 15 amino acids. DNA for the CDR3: TGCGCCAGCAGCCCGTTAGCGGGAGGGGGAGATACGCAGTATTTT. Its protein is CASSPLAGGGDTQYF. Combining the CDR3 with reference TRBV5-1 and TRBJ2-3 gives the whole variable domain KAGVTQTPRYLIKTRGQQVTLSCSPISGHRSVSWYQQTPGQGLQFLFEYFSETQRNKGNFPGRFSGRQFSNSRSEMNVSTLELGDSALYLCASSPLAGGGDTQYFGPGTRLTVL.